This TCR beta chain was sequenced during a study of CD8 T cells in ankylosing spondylitis. Study-level points and caveats: Significantly higher representation of disease-linked clones was reported for matched ankylosing spondylitis synovial fluid. Blood of patients with ankylosing spondylitis appeared to be characterized by a TCR beta motif of about 8 highly homologous variants.

A quantitative 5'-RACE method, one with molecular barcodes, was used to make TCR beta libraries. TCRdb re-analysed the 5' RACE reads in MiXCR, keeping a single row per CDR3 protein. This repertoire shows approximately 42,000 distinct CDR3 sequences, 3% to 4% found once; its top ten account for roughly 4%. The table lists this clonotype with many counts. What it binds is unknown. The TCR originated in a female donor with ankylosing spondylitis or in good health (not recorded which). The sequencing sample was made of blood, either unsorted or a sorted T cell fraction (not recorded which).

The CDR3 nucleotides read TGTGCCAGCAGCGTAGGGATCTCCTCCTACGAGCAGTACTTC. Amino acid sequence: CASSVGISSYEQYF. The chain carries TRBV9 and TRBJ2-7, with D unresolved. The CDR3 has 14 amino acids. The germline V and J ends were trimmed by 0 bases and 0 bases, with 7 bases remaining between them. The germline V gene has CDR1 SGDLS and CDR2 YYNGEE.